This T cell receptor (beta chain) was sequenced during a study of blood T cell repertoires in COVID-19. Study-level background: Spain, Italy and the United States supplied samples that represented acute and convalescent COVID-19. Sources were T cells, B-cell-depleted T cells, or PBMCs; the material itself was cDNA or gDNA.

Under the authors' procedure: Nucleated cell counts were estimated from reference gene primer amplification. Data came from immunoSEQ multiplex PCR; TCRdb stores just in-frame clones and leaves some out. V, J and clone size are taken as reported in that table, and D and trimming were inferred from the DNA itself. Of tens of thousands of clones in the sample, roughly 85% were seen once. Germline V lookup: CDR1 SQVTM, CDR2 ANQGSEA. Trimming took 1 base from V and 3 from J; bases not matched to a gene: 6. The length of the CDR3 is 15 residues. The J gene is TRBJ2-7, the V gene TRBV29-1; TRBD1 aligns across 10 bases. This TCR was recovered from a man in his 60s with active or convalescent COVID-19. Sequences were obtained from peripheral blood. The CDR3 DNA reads TGCAGCGTTGAAGCTCTCCGGGACAGGGGCTACGAGCAGTACTTC. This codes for CSVEALRDRGYEQYF.